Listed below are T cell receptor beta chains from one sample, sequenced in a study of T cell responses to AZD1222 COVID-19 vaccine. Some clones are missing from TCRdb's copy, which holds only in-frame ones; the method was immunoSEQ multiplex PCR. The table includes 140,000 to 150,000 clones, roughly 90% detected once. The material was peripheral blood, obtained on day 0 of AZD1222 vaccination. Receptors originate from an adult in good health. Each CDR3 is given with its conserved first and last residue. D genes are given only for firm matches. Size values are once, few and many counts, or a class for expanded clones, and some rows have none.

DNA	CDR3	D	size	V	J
TGTGCCAGTAGTGCCCCTGGGGGGGCCTGGGCCGGGGAGCTGTTTTTT	CASSAPGGAWAGELFF	NA	NA	TRBV19	TRBJ2-2
TGCGCCAGCAGCCCCGCGAGCGGGAGTAATGAGCAGTTCTTC	CASSPASGSNEQFF	TRBD2	NA	TRBV4-1	TRBJ2-1
TGCGCCAGCAGCAGGGGGACAGGGACGAACACCGGGGAGCTGTTTTTT	CASSRGTGTNTGELFF	TRBD1	NA	TRBV5-1	TRBJ2-2
TGTGCCAGTACAAACAGGGTTGGAAATCAGCCCCAGCATTTT	CASTNRVGNQPQHF	NA	NA	TRBV19	TRBJ1-5
TGTGCCAGCAGCGTAGCGGGGGGCGAGAATCAGCCCCAGCATTTT	CASSVAGGENQPQHF	NA	NA	TRBV9	TRBJ1-5
TGTGCCAGCAGCCCAGGGACTAGAGGGGGGGAGACCCAGTACTTC	CASSPGTRGGETQYF	TRBD2	NA	TRBV7-3	TRBJ2-5
TGTGCTAGTGGTTTGGTAGTGGGGAGGTCGGGGGTTGTCCTCCACTTT	CASGLVVGRSGVVLHF	NA	NA	TRBV12-5	TRBJ1-6
TGTGCCAGCAGTTCTCGGGCAAGGGGCGAATACGAGCAGTACTTC	CASSSRARGEYEQYF	NA	NA	TRBV28	TRBJ2-7
TGCGCCAGCAGCTTTGGACAGGGGAGGGCCGGGGAGCTGTTTTTT	CASSFGQGRAGELFF	TRBD1	NA	TRBV5-1	TRBJ2-2
TGTGCCAGCAGCCATGGACGGGGAGGGATTCAGCCCCAGCATTTT	CASSHGRGGIQPQHF	NA	few	TRBV5-8	TRBJ1-5
TGTGCCAGCGAAGGGGGGGCCCTAGCCAAAAACATTCAGTACTTC	CASEGGALAKNIQYF	NA	NA	TRBV28	TRBJ2-4
TGTGCCAGCAGCTTAGATTACCGGTACACTGAAGCTTTCTTT	CASSLDYRYTEAFF	NA	NA	TRBV11-3	TRBJ1-1
TGCGCCAGCAGCCAAGGGAGGGGATCGGGGCAGCCCCAGCATTTT	CASSQGRGSGQPQHF	NA	once	TRBV4-3	TRBJ1-5
TGTGCCAGCAGCTTTGACGGGACGGGTGAAGCTTTCTTT	CASSFDGTGEAFF	NA	NA	TRBV7-2	TRBJ1-1
TGCGCCAGCAGCTTGCCTAGCGAGGATACGCAGTATTTT	CASSLPSEDTQYF	NA	NA	TRBV5-1	TRBJ2-3
TGTGCCAGCAGTTTAGAAAGGACCTACGAGCAGTACTTC	CASSLERTYEQYF	NA	NA	TRBV27	TRBJ2-7
TGTGCCAGCAGGGTCGGCCCGGCTGAAGCTTTCTTT	CASRVGPAEAFF	NA	NA	TRBV5-5	TRBJ1-1
TGTGCCACCAGCAGAGATCTGGGCAGTAGCTCTGGAAACACCATATATTTT	CATSRDLGSSSGNTIYF	NA	NA	TRBV15	TRBJ1-3
TGTGCCAGCAGCCCGACAAGGGTTAACTATGGCTACACCTTC	CASSPTRVNYGYTF	NA	NA	TRBV3-1/TRBV3-2	TRBJ1-2
TGTGCCAGCAGATCTCCCTCACCCCTCCACTTT	CASRSPSPLHF	NA	once	TRBV6-5	TRBJ1-6
TGTGCCAGCAACCGACAGGGGGCGCAAACTGAAGCTTTCTTT	CASNRQGAQTEAFF	TRBD1	NA	TRBV6-5	TRBJ1-1
TGTGCCAGCACCGTCCGGGGGGTCGGTGAGCAGTTCTTC	CASTVRGVGEQFF	TRBD2	NA	TRBV7-2	TRBJ2-1
TGTGCCAGCAGCTTGGGGGGGGCAGGTTGGTCACCCCTCCACTTT	CASSLGGAGWSPLHF	NA	NA	TRBV5-4	TRBJ1-6
TGTGCCAGCAGCTTAGACAGCGGCTCTGGAAACACCATATATTTT	CASSLDSGSGNTIYF	NA	NA	TRBV7-2	TRBJ1-3
TGCGCCAGCAGTGTTTTAGCCAGGGTTAACTATGGCTACACCTTC	CASSVLARVNYGYTF	NA	NA	TRBV10-2	TRBJ1-2
TGTGCCAGCAGCTTAACGGAGCGGGGCACCGGGGAGCTGTTTTTT	CASSLTERGTGELFF	TRBD2	NA	TRBV7-3	TRBJ2-2
TGTGCCAGCAGTCGGACCGGCACCGTGAACTACGAGCAGTACTTC	CASSRTGTVNYEQYF	NA	NA	TRBV6-5	TRBJ2-7
TGTGCCAGCAGCTTTTTCGGGACAGATAACAATGAGCAGTTCTTC	CASSFFGTDNNEQFF	TRBD1	NA	TRBV5-8	TRBJ2-1
TGCGCCAGCAGCCAACACCGGGACAGGGAGACCTACAATGAGCAGTTCTTC	CASSQHRDRETYNEQFF	TRBD1	NA	TRBV4-3	TRBJ2-1
TGTGCCAGCAGCCGGGACAGGGGTCTTTACGAGCAGTACTTC	CASSRDRGLYEQYF	TRBD1	NA	TRBV11-2	TRBJ2-7
TGCGCCAGCAGCTTGCTAGCGGGGGGTTCGACAGGAGAGACCCAGTACTTC	CASSLLAGGSTGETQYF	TRBD2	NA	TRBV5-1	TRBJ2-5
TGTGCCAGCAGTTTTACCGGCCATTCACCCCTCCACTTT	CASSFTGHSPLHF	NA	NA	TRBV27	TRBJ1-6
TGCGCCAGCAGCTTGACCCTAAACACCGGGGAGCTGTTTTTT	CASSLTLNTGELFF	NA	NA	TRBV5-1	TRBJ2-2
TGTGCCAGCAAAGCCCACAGGGACGAGCAGTACTTC	CASKAHRDEQYF	NA	NA	TRBV6-6	TRBJ2-7
TGTGCCAGCAGCCTCTTTAGGGGGCGGGAGAGGAACACTGAAGCTTTCTTT	CASSLFRGRERNTEAFF	TRBD1	NA	TRBV13	TRBJ1-1
TGCGCCAGCAGCTTCGGGGCTAGCGGGGACAGCTCCTACGAGCAGTACTTC	CASSFGASGDSSYEQYF	TRBD2	once	TRBV4-3	TRBJ2-7
TGCAGTGCTAGTTTTTTGCGGGGGCAAGAGACCCAGTACTTC	CSASFLRGQETQYF	TRBD2	NA	TRBV20-1	TRBJ2-5
TGTGCCAGCAGCGTCACCGGCTCTGGAAACACCATATATTTT	CASSVTGSGNTIYF	NA	few	TRBV9	TRBJ1-3
TGTGCCAGCAGCCCGGTAGGGTACAATGAGCAGTTCTTC	CASSPVGYNEQFF	NA	NA	TRBV7-9	TRBJ2-1
TGTGCCAGCAGTTACGAAACTCTGGGAGCAGCAGCTAATCAGCCCCAGCATTTT	CASSYETLGAAANQPQHF	NA	NA	TRBV2	TRBJ1-5
TGCAGTGCTAGTATCAGGGTGAACACCGGGGAGCTGTTTTTT	CSASIRVNTGELFF	NA	NA	TRBV20-1	TRBJ2-2
TGTGCCAGCAGTTACTCGACAGTAAACACTGAAGCTTTCTTT	CASSYSTVNTEAFF	NA	NA	TRBV6-2/TRBV6-3	TRBJ1-1
TGTGCCAGCTCACCGTTAGGGACAGGGAATGTACGGAACACTGAAGCTTTCTTT	CASSPLGTGNVRNTEAFF	TRBD1	NA	TRBV18	TRBJ1-1